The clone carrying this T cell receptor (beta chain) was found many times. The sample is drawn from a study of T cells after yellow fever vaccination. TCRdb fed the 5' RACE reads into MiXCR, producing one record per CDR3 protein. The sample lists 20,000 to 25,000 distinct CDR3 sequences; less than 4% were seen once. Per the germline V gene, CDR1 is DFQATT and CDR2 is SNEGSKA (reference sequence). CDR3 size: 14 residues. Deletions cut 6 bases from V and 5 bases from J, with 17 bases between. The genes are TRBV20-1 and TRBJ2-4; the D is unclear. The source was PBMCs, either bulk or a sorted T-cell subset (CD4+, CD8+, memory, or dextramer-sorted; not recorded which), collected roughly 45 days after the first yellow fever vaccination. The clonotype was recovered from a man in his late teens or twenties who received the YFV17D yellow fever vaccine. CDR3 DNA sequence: TGCAGTGCCACCCATCCCGTCATCCAAAACATTCAGTACTTC. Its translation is CSATHPVIQNIQYF.